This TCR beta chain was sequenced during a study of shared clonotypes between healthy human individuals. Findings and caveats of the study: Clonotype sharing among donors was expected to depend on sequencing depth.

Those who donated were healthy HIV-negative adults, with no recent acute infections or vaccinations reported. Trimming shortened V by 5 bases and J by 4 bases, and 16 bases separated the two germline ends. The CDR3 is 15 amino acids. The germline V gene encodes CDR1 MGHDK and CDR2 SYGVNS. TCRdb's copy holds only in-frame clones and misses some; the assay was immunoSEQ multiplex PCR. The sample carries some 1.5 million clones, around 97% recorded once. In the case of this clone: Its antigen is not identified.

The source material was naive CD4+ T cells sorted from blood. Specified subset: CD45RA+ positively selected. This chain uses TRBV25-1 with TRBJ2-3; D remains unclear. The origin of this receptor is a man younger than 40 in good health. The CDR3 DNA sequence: TGTGCCAGCAGTCTCCGCCCTGGGTCGTCAGATACGCAGTATTTT. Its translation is CASSLRPGSSDTQYF.